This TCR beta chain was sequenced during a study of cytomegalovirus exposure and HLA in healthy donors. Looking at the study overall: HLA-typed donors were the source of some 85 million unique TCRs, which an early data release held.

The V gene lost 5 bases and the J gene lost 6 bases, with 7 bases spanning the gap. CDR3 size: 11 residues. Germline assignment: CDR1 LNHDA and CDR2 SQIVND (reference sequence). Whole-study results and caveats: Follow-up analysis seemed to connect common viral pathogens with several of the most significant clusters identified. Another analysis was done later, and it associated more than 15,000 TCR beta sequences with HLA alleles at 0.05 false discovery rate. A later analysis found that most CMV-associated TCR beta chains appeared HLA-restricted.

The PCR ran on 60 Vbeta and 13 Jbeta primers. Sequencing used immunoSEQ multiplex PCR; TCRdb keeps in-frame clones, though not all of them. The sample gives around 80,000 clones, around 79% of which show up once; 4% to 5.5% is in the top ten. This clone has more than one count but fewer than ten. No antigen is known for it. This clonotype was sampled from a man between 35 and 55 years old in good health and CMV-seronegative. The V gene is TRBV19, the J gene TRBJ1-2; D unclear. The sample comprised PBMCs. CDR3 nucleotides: TGTGCCAGTAGTGGTGGGCATGGCTACACCTTC. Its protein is CASSGGHGYTF.